This TCR beta chain was obtained from a study of CD8 T cells in ankylosing spondylitis. This clonotype showed up many times. Germline-derived CDR1 and CDR2 are SQVTM and ANQGSEA. Trimming left V 3 bases short and J 2 bases short, with 9 bases between. This CDR3 is 13 amino acids long. In TCRdb, the 5' RACE reads were re-called with MiXCR into one record per CDR3 protein. This table holds approximately 90,000 distinct CDR3 sequences, about 8.5% found once. The chain couples TRBV29-1 to TRBJ2-3; no clear D gene. What was sequenced was blood, either unsorted or a sorted T cell fraction (not recorded which). The clonotype was recovered from a male donor with ankylosing spondylitis or in good health (not recorded which). The chain's CDR3 is CSVDWPHTDTQYF. CDR3 coding DNA: TGCAGCGTTGATTGGCCTCACACAGATACGCAGTATTTT.